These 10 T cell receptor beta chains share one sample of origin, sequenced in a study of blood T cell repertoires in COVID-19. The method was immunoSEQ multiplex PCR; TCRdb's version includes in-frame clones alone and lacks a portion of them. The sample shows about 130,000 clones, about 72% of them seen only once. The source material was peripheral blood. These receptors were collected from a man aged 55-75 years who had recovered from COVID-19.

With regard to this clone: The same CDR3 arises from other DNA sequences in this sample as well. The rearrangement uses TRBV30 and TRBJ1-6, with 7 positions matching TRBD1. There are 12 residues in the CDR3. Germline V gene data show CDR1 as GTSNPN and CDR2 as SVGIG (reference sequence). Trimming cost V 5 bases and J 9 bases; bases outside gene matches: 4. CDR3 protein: CAWDREGSPLHF. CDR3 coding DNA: TGTGCCTGGGACAGGGAGGGTTCACCCCTCCACTTT. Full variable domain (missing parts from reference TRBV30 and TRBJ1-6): SQTIHQWPATLVQPVGSPLSLECTVEGTSNPNLYWYRQAAGRGLQLLFYSVGIGQISSEVPQNLSASRPQDRQFILSSKKLLLSDSGFYLCAWDREGSPLHFGNGTRLTVT.

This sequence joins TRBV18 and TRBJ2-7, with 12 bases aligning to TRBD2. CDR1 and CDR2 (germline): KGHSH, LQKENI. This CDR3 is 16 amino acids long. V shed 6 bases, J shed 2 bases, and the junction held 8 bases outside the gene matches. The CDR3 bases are TGTGCCAGCTCCCCCATGACTAGCGGGGGACCCTACGAGCAGTACTTC. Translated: CASSPMTSGGPYEQYF.

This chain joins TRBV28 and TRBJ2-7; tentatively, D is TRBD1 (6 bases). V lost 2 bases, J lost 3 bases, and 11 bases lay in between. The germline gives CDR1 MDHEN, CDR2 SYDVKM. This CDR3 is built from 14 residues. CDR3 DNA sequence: TGTGCCAGCAGTTTAACCCACAGGGACTACGAGCAGTACTTC. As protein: CASSLTHRDYEQYF. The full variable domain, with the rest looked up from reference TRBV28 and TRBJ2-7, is DVKVTQSSRYLVKRTGEKVFLECVQDMDHENMFWYRQDPGLGLRLIYFSYDVKMKEKGDIPEGYSVSREKKERFSLILESASTNQTSMYLCASSLTHRDYEQYFGPGTRLTVT.

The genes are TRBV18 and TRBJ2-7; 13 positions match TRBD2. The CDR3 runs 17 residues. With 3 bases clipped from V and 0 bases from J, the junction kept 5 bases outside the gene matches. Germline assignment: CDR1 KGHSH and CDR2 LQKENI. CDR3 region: CASSPRGLAGDSYEQYF. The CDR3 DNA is TGTGCCAGCTCACCCCGCGGACTAGCGGGAGACTCCTACGAGCAGTACTTC.

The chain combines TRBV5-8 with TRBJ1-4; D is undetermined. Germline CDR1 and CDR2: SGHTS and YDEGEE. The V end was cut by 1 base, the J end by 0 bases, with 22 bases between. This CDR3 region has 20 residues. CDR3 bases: TGTGCCAGCAGCTTGCTCCGAGTAGACTACCTTATTTCAACTAATGAAAAACTGTTTTTT. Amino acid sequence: CASSLLRVDYLISTNEKLFF. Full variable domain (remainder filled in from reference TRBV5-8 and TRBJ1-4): EAGVTQSPTHLIKTRGQQATLRCSPISGHTSVYWYQQALGLGLQFLLWYDEGEERNRGNFPPRFSGRQFPNYSSELNVNALELEDSALYLCASSLLRVDYLISTNEKLFFGSGTQLSVL.

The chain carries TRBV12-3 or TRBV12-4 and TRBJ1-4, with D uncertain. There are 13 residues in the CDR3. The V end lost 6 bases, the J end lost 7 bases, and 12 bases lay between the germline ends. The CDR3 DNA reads TGTGCCAGCAGCCGTCTATCGGGTGAAAAACTGTTTTTT. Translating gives CASSRLSGEKLFF.

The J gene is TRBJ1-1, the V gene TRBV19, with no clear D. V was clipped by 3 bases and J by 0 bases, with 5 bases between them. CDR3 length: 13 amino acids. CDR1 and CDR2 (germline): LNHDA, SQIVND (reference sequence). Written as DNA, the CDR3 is TGTGCCAGTAGTATGACAATGAACACTGAAGCTTTCTTT. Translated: CASSMTMNTEAFF.

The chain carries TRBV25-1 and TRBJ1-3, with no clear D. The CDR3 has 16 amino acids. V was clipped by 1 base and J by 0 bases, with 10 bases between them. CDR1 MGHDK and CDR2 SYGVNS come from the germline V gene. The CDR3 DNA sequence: TGTGCCAGCAGTGAATTGGAGGCGATCTCTGGAAACACCATATATTTT. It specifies CASSELEAISGNTIYF.

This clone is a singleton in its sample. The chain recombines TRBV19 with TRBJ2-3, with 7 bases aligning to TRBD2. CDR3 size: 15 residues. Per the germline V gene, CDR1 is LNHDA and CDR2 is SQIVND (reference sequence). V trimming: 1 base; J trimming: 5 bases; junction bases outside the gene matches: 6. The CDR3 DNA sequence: TGTGCCAGTAGTATAGCGAGCGGGGAGGGAGATACGCAGTATTTT. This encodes CASSIASGEGDTQYF.

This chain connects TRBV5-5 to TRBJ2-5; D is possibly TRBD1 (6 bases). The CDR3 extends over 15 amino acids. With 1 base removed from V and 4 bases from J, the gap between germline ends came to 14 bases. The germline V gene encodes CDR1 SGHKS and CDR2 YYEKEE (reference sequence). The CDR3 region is CASSLTGNGLETQYF. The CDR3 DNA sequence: TGTGCCAGCAGCTTGACAGGGAATGGACTAGAGACCCAGTACTTC.